This T cell receptor (beta chain) is from a study of blood T cell repertoires in COVID-19 (dated by TCRdb to the early 2020s). With respect to the entire study: Samples from collaborators originated in the United States, Italy and Spain and spanned both the acute and convalescent phases of COVID-19. The prospective study material was composed of cDNA or gDNA derived from T cells, B-cell-depleted T cells, or PBMCs. Subjects who had been exposed to COVID-19, were actively infected with it, or had recovered from it provided the deeply sampled blood TCRbeta repertoires that made up the dataset. The repertoires were released in a freely available public database intended as a resource for research on the immune response to SARS-CoV-2. Samples were obtained from the ongoing ImmuneRACE study (first 160 participants) and from approximately 1,200 subjects provided by 6 global collaborators. Sample metadata almost always included a de-identified subject ID, COVID-19 status, age in years and sex. HLA class I and class II types, where available, came from metadata supplied by the sample provider rather than from assay-based typing. Study-wide findings and limitations: The amount of clinical and demographic metadata varied by source and participant and was provided uncurated.

The immunoSEQ Assay, a bias-controlled multiplex PCR, was used to amplify TCRbeta CDR3 regions from genomic DNA. The original methods were these. The number of nucleated cells in each sample was estimated from the amplification of reference gene primers within the assay. To quantify the absolute abundance of each unique TCRbeta CDR3 rearrangement, sequence reads were collapsed and filtered. Productive Simpson clonality was computed per sample as the square root of Simpson's diversity index over productive rearrangements. TCRdb holds this immuneACCESS table with in-frame rearrangements only. Some clones are missing; in checked studies, unresolved V genes explain under half, and the rest has no known cause. That table supplies the V and J calls and clone size; D and trimming were determined from the DNA. Here the sample has tens of thousands of clones; around 74% occur a single time. Just under 10% of the sample is taken by the ten largest.

On this clone: Its antigen remains unidentified. No base quality values were provided; no much bigger clone lies one nucleotide off.

Whole blood was collected in K2EDTA tubes by collaborating institutions according to the institutions' own protocols. Collaborator samples were shipped for TCRbeta analysis as frozen whole blood, isolated PBMCs, or DNA extracted from either sample type. Spanning cysteine to phenylalanine, the CDR3 consists of 14 amino acids. The entry retains the CDR3 DNA only, 42 bases that are in frame from base 1. A distance of 13 bases separates the germline ends of V and J, which lose 3 bases and 3 bases respectively. Reading the germline V gene gives CDR1 SGDLS and CDR2 YYNGEE. The sequence was collected from a human donor in a cohort sampled during active COVID-19. Here the chain combines TRBV9 and TRBJ2-7; a weak D assignment points to TRBD2 (6 bases agree). Sequencing was carried out using peripheral blood. The base sequence is TGTGCCAGCAGCGCCGGGACTTTTGACTACGAGCAGTACTTC. It translates to CASSAGTFDYEQYF.